This T cell receptor beta chain came from a study of blood T cell repertoires in COVID-19. Germline values: CDR1 MNHEY, CDR2 SMNVEV (reference sequence). The CDR3 contains 12 residues. V shed 10 bases and J shed 6 bases, with 13 bases lying between them. Method: immunoSEQ multiplex PCR; TCRdb's copy keeps in-frame clones and lacks some. The sample holds approximately 290,000 clones, roughly 91% seen once. This sequence originates from a young man with acute or convalescent COVID-19. The sample was peripheral blood. The J gene is TRBJ2-1, the V gene TRBV27; D is unresolved. The chain's CDR3 is CATSSTRNEQFF. The CDR3 DNA reads TGTGCCACGTCCTCGACACGCAATGAGCAGTTCTTC.